This T cell receptor beta chain comes out of a study of blood T cells in healthy people across ages. General study points: The study found more naive CD4+ cells and higher diversity in long-lived than aged donors.

This clonotype has a handful of counts. The target antigen is unknown. Then a second PCR, running roughly 7 to 12 cycles, was carried out with a sample-barcoded 5' primer and a J-beta primer mix. MiXCR, run by TCRdb on the 5' RACE reads, gives a single entry per CDR3 protein. The data hold about 970,000 distinct CDR3 sequences, with roughly 50% observed a single time. Individuals who donated were healthy Caucasians from Russia aged about 6 to 90. The sequence was collected from a woman aged 55-69 years in good health. Material for sequencing was blood.

CDR3 amino acids: CASSRSGLVVYEQYF. CDR3 nucleotide sequence: TGTGCCAGCAGCCGATCCGGACTAGTAGTCTACGAGCAGTACTTC. The chain has TRBV27 and TRBJ2-4; TRBD2 agrees at 7 bases. The J call may not be correct, given that the DNA end is closer to TRBJ2-7. This CDR3 has 15 amino acids. Germline CDR1 and CDR2: MNHEY and SMNVEV (reference sequence).